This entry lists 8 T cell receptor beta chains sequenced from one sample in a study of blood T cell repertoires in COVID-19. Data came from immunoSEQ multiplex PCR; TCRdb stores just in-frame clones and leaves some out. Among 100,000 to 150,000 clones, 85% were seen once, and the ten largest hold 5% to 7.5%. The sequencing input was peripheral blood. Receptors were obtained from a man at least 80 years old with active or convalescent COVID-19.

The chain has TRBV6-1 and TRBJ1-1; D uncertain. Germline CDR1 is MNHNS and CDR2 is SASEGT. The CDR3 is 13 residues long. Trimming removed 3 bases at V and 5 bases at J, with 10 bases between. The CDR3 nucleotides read TGTGCCAGCAGTGAGATTCGGGGTACTGAAGCTTTCTTT. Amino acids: CASSEIRGTEAFF.

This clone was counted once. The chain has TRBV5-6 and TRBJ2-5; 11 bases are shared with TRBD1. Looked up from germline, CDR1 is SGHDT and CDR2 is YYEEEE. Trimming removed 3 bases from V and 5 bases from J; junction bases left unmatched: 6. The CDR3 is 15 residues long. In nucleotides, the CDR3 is TGTGCCAGCAGCTCCGGGACAGGGGGGTTGGAGACCCAGTACTTC. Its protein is CASSSGTGGLETQYF.

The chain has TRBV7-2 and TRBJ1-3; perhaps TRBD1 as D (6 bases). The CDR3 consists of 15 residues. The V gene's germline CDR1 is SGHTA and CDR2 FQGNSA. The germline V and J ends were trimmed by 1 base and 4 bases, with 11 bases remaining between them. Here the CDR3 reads CASSLVSGDGNTIYF. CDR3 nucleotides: TGTGCCAGCAGCTTAGTTTCAGGGGACGGAAACACCATATATTTT.

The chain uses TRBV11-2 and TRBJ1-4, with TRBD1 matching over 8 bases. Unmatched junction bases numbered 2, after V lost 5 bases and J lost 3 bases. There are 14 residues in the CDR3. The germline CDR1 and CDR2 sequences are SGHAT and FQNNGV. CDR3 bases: TGTGCCAGCAGCGGACAGGGTGCTAATGAAAAACTGTTTTTT. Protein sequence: CASSGQGANEKLFF.

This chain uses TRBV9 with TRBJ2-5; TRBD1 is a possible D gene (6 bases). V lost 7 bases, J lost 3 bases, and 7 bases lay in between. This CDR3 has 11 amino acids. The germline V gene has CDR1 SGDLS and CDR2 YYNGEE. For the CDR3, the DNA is TGTGCCAGCGGACAGAAAGAGACCCAGTACTTC. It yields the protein CASGQKETQYF.

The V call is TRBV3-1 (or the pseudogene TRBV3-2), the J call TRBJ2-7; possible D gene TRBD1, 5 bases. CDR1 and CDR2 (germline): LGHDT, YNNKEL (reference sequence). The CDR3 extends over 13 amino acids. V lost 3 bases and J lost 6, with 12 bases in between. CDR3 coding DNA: TGTGCCAGCAGCCATCTGAGTAGGGGCGAGCAGTACTTC. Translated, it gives CASSHLSRGEQYF.

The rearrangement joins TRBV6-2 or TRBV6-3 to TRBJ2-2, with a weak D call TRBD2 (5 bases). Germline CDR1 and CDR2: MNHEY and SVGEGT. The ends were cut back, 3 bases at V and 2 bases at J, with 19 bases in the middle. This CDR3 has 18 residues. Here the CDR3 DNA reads TGTGCCAGCAGTTATCAGGCTAGCCGAGGGCTCAACACCGGGGAGCTGTTTTTT. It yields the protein CASSYQASRGLNTGELFF.

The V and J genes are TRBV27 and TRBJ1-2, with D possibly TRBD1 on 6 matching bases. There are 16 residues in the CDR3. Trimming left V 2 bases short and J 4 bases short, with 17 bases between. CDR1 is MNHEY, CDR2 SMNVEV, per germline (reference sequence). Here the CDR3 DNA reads TGTGCCAGCAGTTTAACCCTCCCAGGGACACCCTATGGCTACACCTTC. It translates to CASSLTLPGTPYGYTF.